This TCR beta chain was profiled in a study of blood T cells in healthy people across ages. Points on this clonotype: This may arise from a read error, as a much more abundant clone is one base away.

A J-beta primer mix and a sample-barcoded 5' primer were used in a second PCR of roughly 6 to 11 cycles. Each CDR3 protein gets one entry after TCRdb re-called the 5' RACE reads with MiXCR. The table has 1.5 million to 2 million distinct CDR3 sequences, roughly 32% seen once; the top ten hold approximately 10%. Every donor contributed approximately 10 milliliters of peripheral blood by blood draw. The material sequenced was blood. The clonotype originates from a woman in her 30s in good health.

CDR3: CSIDRDGYTF. CDR3 sequence (DNA): TGCAGCATTGACAGGGATGGCTACACCTTC. The chain joins TRBV29-1 to TRBJ1-2; 7 nucleotides match TRBD1. The germline V gene encodes CDR1 SQVTM and CDR2 ANQGSEA. There are 10 residues in the CDR3. Complete variable domain (other parts from reference TRBV29-1 and TRBJ1-2): SAVISQKPSRDICQRGTSLTIQCQVDSQVTMMFWYRQQPGQSLTLIATANQGSEATYESGFVIDKFPISRPNLTFSTLTVSNMSPEDSSIYLCSIDRDGYTFGSGTRLTVV.